This T cell receptor beta chain was recovered during a study of blood T cell repertoires in COVID-19. Study-level information: COVID-19 samples collected from the United States, Italy and Spain covered acute and convalescent phases. Sample material is recorded as cDNA or gDNA derived from T cells, B-cell-depleted T cells, or PBMCs.

Authors' methods: Amplified reference gene primers provided the basis for estimating nucleated cell counts. Only in-frame clones appear in the TCRdb table, and some are missing; sequencing was by immunoSEQ multiplex PCR. D and trimming were read from the DNA, whereas the V and J calls and clone size are those reported in that table. The table records about 130,000 clones, about four fifths of them present only once. Seattle-derived patients entered the study during active infection and were followed longitudinally. The length of the CDR3 is 13 residues. Trimming stripped 6 bases from V and 0 bases from J, with 8 bases between. Looked up from germline, CDR1 is SGHNT and CDR2 is YYREEE (reference sequence).

This sequence originates from a man aged 25 to 45 with COVID-19, enrolled during active disease. The source material was peripheral blood. The chain joins TRBV5-4 to TRBJ2-3; D remains ambiguous. This CDR3 reads CASTTASTDTQYF. The CDR3 nucleotides are TGTGCCAGCACGACTGCTAGCACAGATACGCAGTATTTT.